This T cell receptor (beta chain) was obtained from a study of T-cell memory formation after mild COVID-19. TCRdb independently ran MiXCR on the 5' RACE reads; one entry per CDR3 protein. The data hold over 300,000 distinct CDR3 sequences, with 20% to 25% observed a single time. Concerning this clonotype itself: The antigen is not known.

Study outcomes and limitations: Still unconfirmed is whether the second-wave clones peaking on day 37 recognized SARS-CoV-2.

The V segment lost 6 bases and the J segment 0 bases; nucleotides outside the gene matches: 8. The length of the CDR3 is 15 residues. From germline, CDR1 is SGHVS and CDR2 FQNEAQ. The receptor comes from a man aged 18 to 35 who had mild COVID-19 (a few samples of this study predate the infection). Cell type and time point are not known. Sequences were obtained from PBMCs or a T cell subset sorted from them (not recorded which). V and J are TRBV7-8 and TRBJ2-7; 7 positions match TRBD1. The CDR3 region is CASSLGQTSSYEQYV. The CDR3 DNA reads TGTGCCAGCAGTCTGGGACAGACCTCCTCCTACGAGCAGTACGTC.